The 4 T cell receptor beta chains below come from one sample, sequenced in a study of response to subunit inactivated influenza vaccine. TCRdb re-called the RT-PCR reads through MiXCR, storing one row per CDR3 protein. The table records approximately 730,000 distinct CDR3 sequences, roughly 14% of them present only once. This specimen consisted of PBMCs from blood, obtained around two weeks before vaccination. Every receptor here comes from a man over 45 who received an inactivated influenza vaccine.

This clonotype was seen a handful of times. This sequence joins TRBV29-1 and TRBJ2-7; maybe TRBD1 (7 bases). The germline CDR1 and CDR2 sequences are SQVTM and ANQGSEA. The CDR3 totals 12 residues. The V end lost 6 bases, the J end lost 3 bases, and 12 bases lay between the germline ends. The CDR3 loop is CSVRDSYYEQYF. The CDR3 region has the DNA TGCAGCGTGCGGGACAGTTACTACGAGCAGTACTTC.

The rearrangement uses TRBV28 and TRBJ2-2, with D maybe TRBD2 (5 bases). Germline V gives CDR1 MDHEN, CDR2 SYDVKM. The ends were cut back, 1 base at V and 4 bases at J, with 19 bases in the middle. The CDR3 extends over 18 amino acids. CDR3 sequence (DNA): TGTGCCAGCAGTTTATTCTTGGCGGCCCTGGCGGGCACCGGGGAGCTGTTTTTT. Translated: CASSLFLAALAGTGELFF.

This clonotype was observed at least ten times. V is TRBV5-8 and J is TRBJ1-2; possibly TRBD1 for D (6 bases). V lost 1 base and J 2 bases, leaving 12 bases between the germline ends. Germline V gene lookup returns CDR1 SGHTS and CDR2 YDEGEE. The CDR3 has 15 amino acids. In DNA form, the CDR3 reads TGTGCCAGCAGCTTGACAGGGCTGAGGAACTATGGCTACACCTTC. Amino acids: CASSLTGLRNYGYTF.

This clonotype has a count of ten or more. The chain carries TRBV11-2 and TRBJ1-2; D unresolved. Per germline, CDR1 SGHAT and CDR2 FQNNGV. V was cut by 5 bases and J by 8 bases, with 15 bases left in between. The CDR3 runs 13 residues. CDR3 region: CASSITGGQGYTF. CDR3 nucleotides: TGTGCCAGCAGCATAACGGGAGGTCAAGGCTACACCTTC.